The 24 T cell receptor beta chains presented below share a single source sample, sequenced in a study of T cell responses to AZD1222 COVID-19 vaccine. The table came from immunoSEQ multiplex PCR; TCRdb's copy has only in-frame clones and leaves some out. The table lists about 96,000 clones, over 75% of them singletons. Sequences were derived from peripheral blood, sampled on day 0 of AZD1222 vaccination. Receptors were obtained from an adult in good health.

The CDR3 is CAISEVGQGTPLAQYF. CDR3 coding DNA: TGTGCCATCAGTGAGGTGGGACAGGGGACCCCCTTGGCCCAGTACTTC. The chain employs TRBV10-3 and TRBJ2-5; 10 bases fit TRBD1. The V gene's germline CDR1 is ENHRY and CDR2 SYGVKD. There are 16 residues in the CDR3. Germline trimming cut 2 bases from V and 9 bases from J; bases unmatched to any gene: 12.

This clone has a handful of counts. The chain combines TRBV19 with TRBJ2-2; 8 bases line up with TRBD2. This CDR3 spans 16 amino acids. The germline gives CDR1 LNHDA, CDR2 SQIVND (reference sequence). V lost 8 bases and J lost 3; bases outside the gene matches: 11. CDR3 DNA: TGTGCCAGTTTTTTTACGGGAGGGGGGCACACCGGGGAGCTGTTTTTT. It encodes CASFFTGGGHTGELFF.

The CDR3 DNA follows: TGTGCCAGCTGGTCCGGGGGCGAGCAGTACTTC. Translation gives CASWSGGEQYF. This rearrangement joins TRBV6-5 to TRBJ2-7; maybe TRBD2 (6 bases). V shed 8 bases and J shed 6 bases, with 11 bases lying between them. This CDR3 region has 11 residues. Germline CDR1 MNHEY, CDR2 SVGAGI.

The V call is TRBV7-8, the J call TRBJ2-1; no reliable D call. The CDR3 runs to 12 residues. Germline-derived CDR1 and CDR2 are SGHVS and FQNEAQ. Deletions cut 8 bases from V and 1 base from J, with 6 bases between. CDR3 sequence (DNA): TGTGCCAGCGGCCAGTCCTACAATGAGCAGTTCTTC. It yields the protein CASGQSYNEQFF.

The rearrangement links TRBV4-1 to TRBJ1-5, with D unclear. This CDR3 is 13 amino acids long. CDR1 is MGHRA, CDR2 YSYEKL, per germline. V was shortened by 0 bases and J by 9 bases, with 9 bases between the two germline ends. CDR3 protein: CASSQDQGWPQHF. The CDR3 coding sequence is TGCGCCAGCAGCCAAGATCAAGGCTGGCCCCAGCATTTT.

This clone was detected many times. Other DNA sequences in this specimen translate into the identical CDR3. The V gene is TRBV6-5, the J gene TRBJ1-3; TRBD1 agrees at 9 bases. The trim removed 11 bases at V and 2 bases at J, leaving 7 bases unmatched. Per the germline V gene, CDR1 is MNHEY and CDR2 is SVGAGI. The CDR3 covers 14 residues. This CDR3 is CASSQGATGNTIYF. CDR3 DNA sequence: TGTGCCTCCTCACAGGGGGCGACTGGAAACACCATATATTTT.

The gene calls are TRBV7-9 and TRBJ1-2; tentative D call: TRBD1 (5 bases). V was clipped by 5 bases and J by 0 bases, with 16 bases between them. Germline CDR1 and CDR2: SEHNR and FQNEAQ (reference sequence). The CDR3 extends over 16 amino acids. CDR3 region: CASSIDSHSPNYGYTF. CDR3 sequence (DNA): TGTGCCAGCAGCATAGACAGTCATTCTCCTAACTATGGCTACACCTTC.

The V call is TRBV7-2, the J call TRBJ2-7, with D maybe TRBD2 (6 bases). The CDR3 is made up of 15 amino acids. V was pared by 3 bases and J by 3 bases, with 15 bases between. Germline lookup yields CDR1 SGHTA and CDR2 FQGNSA. The DNA of the CDR3 is TGTGCCAGCAGCTTCGACGGGAGTTTCCACTACGAGCAGTACTTC. The encoded protein is CASSFDGSFHYEQYF.

This sequence joins TRBV19 and TRBJ2-7; TRBD1 agrees at 8 bases. The germline V gene encodes CDR1 LNHDA and CDR2 SQIVND (reference sequence). V trimming: 3 bases; J trimming: 3 bases; junction bases outside the gene matches: 1. The CDR3 has 13 amino acids. The CDR3 region is CASSIDRGYEQYF. In DNA, the CDR3 is TGTGCCAGTAGTATCGACAGGGGCTACGAGCAGTACTTC.

The chain has TRBV3-1 (or the pseudogene TRBV3-2) and TRBJ2-1, with TRBD2 matching over 10 bases. Germline V gene sequence: CDR1 LGHDT, CDR2 YNNKEL (reference sequence). V was clipped by 3 bases and J by 6 bases; unmatched bases: 5. The CDR3 has 15 amino acids. CDR3 sequence reads: CASSQASGSGNEQFF. The CDR3 nucleotides read TGTGCCAGCAGCCAGGCTAGCGGGAGTGGCAATGAGCAGTTCTTC.

This sequence joins TRBV6-6 and TRBJ2-7; weak D call: TRBD2 (5 bases). V was cut by 6 bases and J by 3 bases, with 9 bases left in between. Per germline, CDR1 MNHNY and CDR2 SVGAGI (reference sequence). This CDR3 has 12 residues. The CDR3 sequence is CASRSTSYEQYF. CDR3 DNA sequence: TGTGCCAGCAGATCTACTAGCTACGAGCAGTACTTC.

A few counts support this clone. V gene TRBV3-1 (or the pseudogene TRBV3-2) combines with J gene TRBJ2-1; the D gene could be TRBD1 or TRBD2 (5 bases each). CDR3 length equals 14 residues. Germline V gene sequence: CDR1 LGHDT, CDR2 YNNKEL (reference sequence). V lost 4 bases, J lost 0 bases, and 7 bases lay in between. The CDR3 region has the DNA TGTGCCAGCAGCCGGGGGAGCTCCTACAATGAGCAGTTCTTC. Translated, it gives CASSRGSSYNEQFF.

The J gene is TRBJ1-2, the V gene TRBV9, with D possibly matching TRBD1 (6 bases). CDR3 length: 15 amino acids. The V gene's germline CDR1 is SGDLS and CDR2 YYNGEE. Between the trimmed V and J ends, which lost 3 bases and 1 base, there was a span of 13 bases. CDR3 in amino acids: CASSGAGRGNYGYTF. In DNA form, the CDR3 reads TGTGCCAGCAGCGGAGCGGGCAGGGGTAACTATGGCTACACCTTC.

This clone was recorded only once. The chain links TRBV6-6 to TRBJ1-3; D gene uncertain. V was cut by 5 bases and J by 0 bases, with 8 bases left in between. This CDR3 has 14 amino acids. Germline lookup yields CDR1 MNHNY and CDR2 SVGAGI (reference sequence). CDR3: CASSPTSSGNTIYF. Here the CDR3 DNA reads TGTGCCAGCAGTCCGACGAGCTCTGGAAACACCATATATTTT.

This clone was seen just once. V usage is TRBV27 and J usage is TRBJ2-5; perhaps TRBD1 as D (6 bases). The CDR3 totals 15 residues. V lost 6 bases and J lost 1, with 15 bases in between. Per the germline V gene, CDR1 is MNHEY and CDR2 is SMNVEV (reference sequence). The CDR3 region has the DNA TGTGCCAGCAGACCCGGGACAAAGCCCCAAGAGACCCAGTACTTC. This encodes CASRPGTKPQETQYF.

The V gene is TRBV10-3, the J gene TRBJ1-6, with D hard to call. CDR3 length: 12 residues. Germline lookup yields CDR1 ENHRY and CDR2 SYGVKD. V was trimmed by 5 bases and J by 11 bases, leaving 10 bases between them. The CDR3 DNA follows: TGTGCCATCAGTCCCACGGGAACACCCCTCCACTTT. This codes for CAISPTGTPLHF.

The J gene is TRBJ2-3, the V gene TRBV7-9; D might be TRBD1 or TRBD2, each matching 5 bases. Deletions cut 5 bases from V and 0 bases from J, with 9 bases between. The CDR3 has 14 amino acids. CDR1 is SEHNR and CDR2 is FQNEAQ in the germline V gene (reference sequence). The CDR3 DNA is TGTGCCAGCAGCCCGGGGACGAGCACAGATACGCAGTATTTT. Translated, it gives CASSPGTSTDTQYF. The full variable domain, rest sourced from reference TRBV7-9 and TRBJ2-3, is DTGVSQNPRHKITKRGQNVTFRCDPISEHNRLYWYRQTLGQGPEFLTYFQNEAQLEKSRLLSDRFSAERPKGSFSTLEIQRTEQGDSAMYLCASSPGTSTDTQYFGPGTRLTVL.

The V call is TRBV27, the J call TRBJ2-2; the D gene is possibly TRBD2 (5 bases). In germline, CDR1 is MNHEY, CDR2 SMNVEV (reference sequence). The CDR3 runs to 15 residues. V gave up 2 bases and J gave up 3 bases, with 10 bases separating them. The CDR3 spells CASSLIGIDTGELFF. Here the CDR3 DNA reads TGTGCCAGCAGTTTAATCGGGATAGACACCGGGGAGCTGTTTTTT.

The V gene is TRBV9, the J gene TRBJ2-2, with 9 nucleotides matching TRBD2. V gave up 1 base and J gave up 6 bases; unmatched junction bases: 4. The CDR3 sequence is 15 residues long. Germline V gene sequence: CDR1 SGDLS, CDR2 YYNGEE. The CDR3: CASSVTSGSSGELFF. The CDR3 nucleotides read TGTGCCAGCAGCGTAACTAGCGGGTCCTCCGGGGAGCTGTTTTTT.

The chain combines TRBV6-1 with TRBJ2-7; D may be TRBD1 or TRBD2 (5 bases each). This CDR3 is built from 15 residues. The V and J ends lost 1 base and 4 bases respectively, with 14 bases between them. In germline, CDR1 is MNHNS, CDR2 SASEGT. The chain's CDR3 is CASSEEVGESYEQYF. CDR3 in DNA: TGTGCCAGCAGTGAAGAAGTAGGGGAGAGTTACGAGCAGTACTTC.

V is TRBV10-2 and J is TRBJ1-5, with D possibly being TRBD1 (6 bases). The CDR3 is made up of 13 amino acids. V dropped 4 bases and J dropped 9 bases, with 13 bases sitting between them. Germline V gene lookup returns CDR1 WSHSY and CDR2 SAAADI. The DNA for the CDR3 is TGCGCCAGCAGTGGCCAGGGGAGTTGGCCCCAGCATTTT. It codes for CASSGQGSWPQHF.

This sequence joins TRBV4-2 and TRBJ1-1; D is perhaps TRBD1 (5 bases). The CDR3 extends over 16 amino acids. The V and J ends lost 1 base and 4 bases respectively, with 16 bases between them. Germline loops: CDR1 LGHNA, CDR2 YNFKEQ. In nucleotides, the CDR3 is TGTGCCAGCAGCCAAGTCAGAATGACAGATCGCACTGAAGCTTTCTTT. Translation gives CASSQVRMTDRTEAFF.

The chain employs TRBV3-1 (or the pseudogene TRBV3-2) and TRBJ2-7, with D possibly TRBD2 on 5 matching bases. In germline, CDR1 is LGHDT, CDR2 YNNKEL (reference sequence). The V gene lost 1 base and the J gene lost 3 bases, with 7 bases spanning the gap. The CDR3 loop spans 13 amino acids. CDR3 amino acids: CASSQVGGYEQYF. Here the CDR3 DNA reads TGTGCCAGCAGCCAAGTTGGAGGCTACGAGCAGTACTTC.

This clone appeared a single time. The V call is TRBV7-3, the J call TRBJ1-2; D is unclear. Germline V lookup: CDR1 SGHTA, CDR2 FQGTGA. CDR3 size: 13 residues. Between the trimmed V and J ends, which lost 2 bases and 1 base, there was a span of 5 bases. The CDR3 DNA reads TGTGCCAGCAGCTTAGGTTTTAACTATGGCTACACCTTC. It encodes CASSLGFNYGYTF. Filled out from reference TRBV7-3 and TRBJ1-2, the complete variable domain reads GAGVSQTPSNKVTEKGKYVELRCDPISGHTALYWYRQSLGQGPEFLIYFQGTGAADDSGLPNDRFFAVRPEGSVSTLKIQRTERGDSAVYLCASSLGFNYGYTFGSGTRLTVV.